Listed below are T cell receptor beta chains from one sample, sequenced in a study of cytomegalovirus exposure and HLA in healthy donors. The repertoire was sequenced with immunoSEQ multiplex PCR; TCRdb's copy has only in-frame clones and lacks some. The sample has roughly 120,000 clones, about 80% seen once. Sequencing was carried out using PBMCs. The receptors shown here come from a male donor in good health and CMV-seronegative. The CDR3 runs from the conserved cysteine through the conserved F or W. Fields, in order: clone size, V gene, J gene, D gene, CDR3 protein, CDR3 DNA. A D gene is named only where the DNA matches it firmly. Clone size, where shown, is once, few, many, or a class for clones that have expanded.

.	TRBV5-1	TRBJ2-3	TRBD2	CASSFGTSGASTDTQYF	TGCGCCAGCAGCTTCGGGACTAGCGGGGCTAGCACAGATACGCAGTATTTT
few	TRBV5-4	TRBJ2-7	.	CASSLVLSYEQYF	TGTGCCAGCAGCTTGGTTCTCTCCTACGAGCAGTACTTC
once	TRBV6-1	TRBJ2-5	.	CASSDHGAWETQYF	TGTGCCAGCAGTGACCATGGGGCCTGGGAGACCCAGTACTTC
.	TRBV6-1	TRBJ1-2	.	CASTRFGEGYTF	.
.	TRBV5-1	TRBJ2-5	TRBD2	CASSTTSGGPGETQYF	TGCGCCAGCAGCACGACTAGCGGGGGGCCCGGTGAGACCCAGTACTTC
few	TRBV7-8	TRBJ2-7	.	CASKKKPAYEQYF	TGTGCCAGCAAGAAGAAGCCGGCCTACGAGCAGTACTTC
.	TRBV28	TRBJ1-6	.	CASSFDPRGSPLHF	TGTGCCAGCAGTTTTGACCCGAGAGGTTCACCCCTCCACTTT
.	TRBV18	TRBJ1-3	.	CASSPGGASGNTIYF	TGTGCCAGCTCACCAGGCGGGGCTTCTGGAAACACCATATATTTT
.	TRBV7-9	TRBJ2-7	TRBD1	CSSSLNRQGAYEQYF	TGTTCCAGCAGTTTGAACCGACAGGGGGCTTACGAGCAGTACTTC
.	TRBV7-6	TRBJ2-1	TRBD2	CASSLVVTSGGAKNEQFF	TGTGCCAGCAGCTTAGTTGTTACTAGCGGGGGGGCAAAGAATGAGCAGTTCTTC
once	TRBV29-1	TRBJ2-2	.	CSVVETANTGELFF	TGCAGCGTTGTTGAGACAGCGAACACCGGGGAGCTGTTTTTT
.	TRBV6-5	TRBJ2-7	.	CASKLRDEQYF	TGTGCCAGCAAACTCAGGGACGAGCAGTACTTC
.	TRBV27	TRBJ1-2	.	CASGPKGLNYGYTF	TGTGCCAGCGGTCCTAAGGGGCTGAACTATGGCTACACCTTC
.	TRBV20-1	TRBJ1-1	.	CSAREGGEAFF	TGCAGTGCTAGAGAGGGGGGTGAAGCTTTCTTT
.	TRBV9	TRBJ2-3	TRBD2	CASSPLGRRGGTDTQYF	TGTGCCAGCAGCCCTCTGGGACGCCGGGGGGGCACAGATACGCAGTATTTT
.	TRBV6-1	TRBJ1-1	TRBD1	CASRYGQGRGAFF	TGTGCCAGCAGATACGGACAGGGTCGGGGAGCTTTCTTT
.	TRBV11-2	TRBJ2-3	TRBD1	CASSLDRGQGGDTQYF	TGTGCCAGCAGCTTAGATCGGGGACAGGGGGGAGATACGCAGTATTTT
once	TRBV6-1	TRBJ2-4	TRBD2	CASSVDGGGAKNIQYF	TGTGCCAGCAGTGTCGACGGCGGGGGAGCCAAAAACATTCAGTACTTC
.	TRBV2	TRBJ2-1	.	CASSEAGGAGNEQFF	TGTGCCAGCAGTGAAGCTGGGGGGGCAGGGAATGAGCAGTTCTTC
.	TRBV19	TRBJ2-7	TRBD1	CASRGTGTKSEQYF	TGTGCCAGTAGGGGGACAGGGACGAAATCCGAGCAGTACTTC
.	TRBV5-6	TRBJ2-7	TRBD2	CASSLSSGRNEQYF	TGTGCCAGCAGCTTGTCTAGCGGGAGAAACGAGCAGTACTTC
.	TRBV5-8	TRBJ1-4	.	CASSFEGSGEKLFF	TGTGCCAGCAGTTTTGAAGGGTCGGGGGAAAAACTGTTTTTT